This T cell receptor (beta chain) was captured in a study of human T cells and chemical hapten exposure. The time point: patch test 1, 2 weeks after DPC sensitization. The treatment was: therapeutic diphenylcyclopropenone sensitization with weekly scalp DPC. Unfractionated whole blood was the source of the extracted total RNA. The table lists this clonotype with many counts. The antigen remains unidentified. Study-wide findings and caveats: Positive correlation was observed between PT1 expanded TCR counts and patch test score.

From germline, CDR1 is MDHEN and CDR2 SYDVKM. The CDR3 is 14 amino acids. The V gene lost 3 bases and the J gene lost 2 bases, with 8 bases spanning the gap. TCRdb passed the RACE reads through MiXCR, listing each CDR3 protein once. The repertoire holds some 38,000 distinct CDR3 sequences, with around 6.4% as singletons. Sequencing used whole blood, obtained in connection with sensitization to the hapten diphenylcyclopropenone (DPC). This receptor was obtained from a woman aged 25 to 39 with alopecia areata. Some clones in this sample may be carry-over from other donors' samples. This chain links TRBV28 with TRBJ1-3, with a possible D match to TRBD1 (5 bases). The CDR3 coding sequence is TGTGCCAGCAGTTTTGCAGGGACTGGAAACACCATATATTTT. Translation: CASSFAGTGNTIYF. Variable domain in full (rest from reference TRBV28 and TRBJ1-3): DVKVTQSSRYLVKRTGEKVFLECVQDMDHENMFWYRQDPGLGLRLIYFSYDVKMKEKGDIPEGYSVSREKKERFSLILESASTNQTSMYLCASSFAGTGNTIYFGEGSWLTVV.